This is a list of T cell receptor beta chains from one sample in a study of T cells in Graves' hyperthyroidism and ophthalmopathy. MiXCR, applied by TCRdb to the multiplex PCR reads, yields one record per CDR3 protein. The repertoire holds 400,000 to 500,000 distinct CDR3 sequences, with approximately 15% as singletons. The sequenced sample was blood. These receptors originate from a man in his late teens or twenties with Graves' ophthalmopathy. The CDR3 runs from the conserved cysteine through the conserved F or W. The D gene is left open where the match is weak. Clone size is stated in some rows and not others, as once, few, many or a class when expanded.

CDR3nt: TGTGCCAGCACAGGCTCTGGAAACACCATATATTTT
CDR3aa: CASTGSGNTIYF
abundance: many
v_gene: TRBV3-1
d_gene: .
j_gene: TRBJ1-3

CDR3nt: TGTGCCAGCAGCTTAGTGGGCGATCGCACCGGGGAGCTGTTTTTT
CDR3aa: CASSLVGDRTGELFF
abundance: many
v_gene: TRBV7-3
d_gene: .
j_gene: TRBJ2-2

CDR3nt: TGCGCCAGCAATCGAGAGCTGCTTCACACCGGGGAGCTGTTTTTT
CDR3aa: CASNRELLHTGELFF
abundance: few
v_gene: TRBV10-2
d_gene: .
j_gene: TRBJ2-2

CDR3nt: TGCGCCAGCAGCCACCCGGACCGGGGCCCGGGGACAGATACGCAGTATTTT
CDR3aa: CASSHPDRGPGTDTQYF
abundance: .
v_gene: TRBV4-1
d_gene: .
j_gene: TRBJ2-3

CDR3nt: TGTGCCAGCAGCTTAATGCCTAGCGGGAGTAAAGATACGCAGTATTTT
CDR3aa: CASSLMPSGSKDTQYF
abundance: .
v_gene: TRBV7-3
d_gene: TRBD2
j_gene: TRBJ2-3

CDR3nt: TGCGCCAGCAGCTTGGATACGGGCCTGAACACTGAAGCTTTCTTT
CDR3aa: CASSLDTGLNTEAFF
abundance: many
v_gene: TRBV5-1
d_gene: .
j_gene: TRBJ1-1

CDR3nt: TGTGCCAGCAGGCCCAGGGAGACGTCGGGGGCATTTAGCACAGATACGCAGTATTTT
CDR3aa: CASRPRETSGAFSTDTQYF
abundance: many
v_gene: TRBV13
d_gene: .
j_gene: TRBJ2-3

CDR3nt: TGTGCCAGCAGCTCGGGGGCGACTAGCGGAAACTACGAGCAGTACTTC
CDR3aa: CASSSGATSGNYEQYF
abundance: many
v_gene: TRBV5-5
d_gene: TRBD2
j_gene: TRBJ2-7

CDR3nt: TGTGCCAGCAGCTTAGACCTGGGGTTTTACACTGAAGCTTTCTTT
CDR3aa: CASSLDLGFYTEAFF
abundance: .
v_gene: TRBV7-9
d_gene: .
j_gene: TRBJ1-1

CDR3nt: TGTGCCAGCAGTGTTCATATCCCTTCTAGCACAGATACGCAGTATTTT
CDR3aa: CASSVHIPSSTDTQYF
abundance: few
v_gene: TRBV6-1
d_gene: .
j_gene: TRBJ2-3

CDR3nt: TGCGCCAGCAGCCAAGCCTGGCGGGGTAGGAATGAGCAGTTCTTC
CDR3aa: CASSQAWRGRNEQFF
abundance: few
v_gene: TRBV4-1
d_gene: .
j_gene: TRBJ2-1

CDR3nt: TGTGCCAGCAGCCCCCAGACCAACTACGAGCAGTACTTC
CDR3aa: CASSPQTNYEQYF
abundance: few
v_gene: TRBV9
d_gene: .
j_gene: TRBJ2-7